This passage covers 15 T cell receptor beta chains from one sample sequenced in a study of PD-L1 blockade in urothelial cancer. Some clones are missing from TCRdb's copy, which holds only in-frame ones; the method was immunoSEQ multiplex PCR. The data hold around 50,000 clones, with approximately 85% observed a single time. The time point here: peripheral blood 6 weeks after treatment start. Source: PBMCs, taken around atezolizumab (anti-PD-L1) treatment. These receptors were obtained from a man aged 50 to 60 with urothelial cancer.

This clone was counted once. The chain uses TRBV6-5 and TRBJ2-7, with 7 bases matching TRBD1. With V trimmed by 4 bases and J by 6 bases, 9 bases remained unmatched. The CDR3 length is 14 residues. Germline CDR1 reads MNHEY; CDR2 reads SVGAGI. The CDR3 here is CASSSGTVGREQYF. The DNA for the CDR3 is TGTGCCAGCAGTTCCGGGACAGTTGGCCGCGAGCAGTACTTC.

The V and J genes are TRBV2 and TRBJ1-5, with TRBD1 identical over 7 bases. CDR1 and CDR2 (germline): SNHLY, FYNNEI. J gave up 4 bases and V 6 bases, and 21 bases lay outside the gene matches. This CDR3 comprises 19 residues. CDR3 region: CASSGGAGGRVEPNQPQHF. Here the CDR3 DNA reads TGTGCCAGCAGCGGGGGGGCAGGGGGAAGGGTAGAACCGAATCAGCCCCAGCATTTT.

The V gene is TRBV21-1, the J gene TRBJ1-6; the table gives TRBD1 as D, unverified against the DNA. TRBV21-1 is shown as a pseudogene. The CDR3 has 16 amino acids. The CDR3 is CASSKPFSSYNSPLHF. CDR3 coding DNA: TGTGCCAGCAGCAAACCATTCAGCTCCTATAATTCACCCCTCCACTTT.

The chain employs TRBV7-8 and TRBJ1-2; D ambiguous. From germline, CDR1 is SGHVS and CDR2 FQNEAQ. This CDR3 contains 13 residues. V lost 4 bases and J lost 4, with 10 bases in between. Here the CDR3 reads CASSSRDFYGYTF. CDR3 bases: TGTGCCAGCAGCTCCCGGGATTTCTATGGCTACACCTTC.

The V and J genes are TRBV9 and TRBJ2-5, with 11 bases that match TRBD1. J was trimmed by 6 bases and V by 2 bases; bases with no gene match: 9. The CDR3 spans 16 residues. Germline V CDR1 and CDR2: SGDLS, YYNGEE. Written as DNA, the CDR3 is TGTGCCAGCAGCGTTGGGGACAGGGGGTTGTTGAAGACCCAGTACTTC. Translating it yields CASSVGDRGLLKTQYF. Full variable domain (missing parts from reference TRBV9 and TRBJ2-5): DSGVTQTPKHLITATGQRVTLRCSPRSGDLSVYWYQQSLDQGLQFLIQYYNGEERAKGNILERFSAQQFPDLHSELNLSSLELGDSALYFCASSVGDRGLLKTQYFGPGTRLLVL.

CDR3 loop: CASSLGRTGANYGYTF. The CDR3 DNA follows: TGTGCCAGCAGCTTAGGAAGGACAGGGGCTAACTATGGCTACACCTTC. The J gene is TRBJ1-2, the V gene TRBV7-9; TRBD1 matches at 9 bases. With 1 base clipped from V and 0 bases from J, the junction kept 3 bases outside the gene matches. The germline V gene encodes CDR1 SEHNR and CDR2 FQNEAQ (reference sequence). CDR3 length equals 16 residues.

This clone was found once. The chain joins TRBV28 to TRBJ1-5; maybe TRBD1 (6 bases). The germline CDR1 and CDR2 sequences are MDHEN and SYDVKM. This CDR3 comprises 12 residues. V gave up 10 bases and J gave up 6 bases, with 13 bases separating them. Written as DNA, the CDR3 is TGTGCCACCAGGAAAGGGGGTCAGCCCCAGCATTTT. It specifies CATRKGGQPQHF.

The chain couples TRBV4-1 to TRBJ1-3; D is unresolved. CDR1 is MGHRA and CDR2 is YSYEKL in the germline V gene. The CDR3 has 15 amino acids. V was pared by 4 bases and J by 1 base, with 11 bases between. CDR3 sequence: CASSPPGKSGNTIYF. CDR3 sequence (DNA): TGCGCCAGCAGCCCCCCGGGGAAGTCTGGAAACACCATATATTTT.

The chain links TRBV30 to TRBJ1-1; TRBD1 is a possible D gene (6 bases). Germline CDR1 and CDR2: GTSNPN and SVGIG (reference sequence). V was cut by 4 bases and J by 4 bases, with 13 bases left in between. The CDR3 has 13 amino acids. The CDR3 sequence: CAWNKGVSTEAFF. DNA for the CDR3: TGTGCCTGGAATAAGGGGGTGAGCACTGAAGCTTTCTTT. The full variable domain, in which reference TRBV30 and TRBJ1-1 provide the parts outside the CDR3, is SQTIHQWPATLVQPVGSPLSLECTVEGTSNPNLYWYRQAAGRGLQLLFYSVGIGQISSEVPQNLSASRPQDRQFILSSKKLLLSDSGFYLCAWNKGVSTEAFFGQGTRLTVV.

This chain links TRBV11-3 with TRBJ2-3; D remains ambiguous. The germline V and J ends were trimmed by 1 base and 4 bases, with 12 bases remaining between them. The CDR3 runs to 15 residues. The germline gives CDR1 SGHNT, CDR2 YENEEA. CDR3 coding DNA: TGTGCCAGCAGCTTAGGGCAGGATGAACCAGATACGCAGTATTTT. Residues: CASSLGQDEPDTQYF.

This chain joins TRBV5-1 and TRBJ1-4; no clear D gene. CDR3 length equals 14 residues. V was cut by 1 base and J by 2 bases, with 6 bases left in between. Germline CDR1 and CDR2: SGHRS and YFSETQ. The CDR3 reads CASSLTGTNEKLFF. CDR3 coding DNA: TGCGCCAGCAGCTTGACGGGTACTAATGAAAAACTGTTTTTT.

The genes are TRBV9 and TRBJ1-2; D remains ambiguous. Germline loops: CDR1 SGDLS, CDR2 YYNGEE. The V end was cut by 0 bases, the J end by 0 bases, with 15 bases between. The CDR3 loop spans 17 amino acids. The CDR3 loop reads CASSVAVEGRANYGYTF. The CDR3 DNA sequence: TGTGCCAGCAGCGTAGCGGTGGAAGGGAGGGCTAACTATGGCTACACCTTC. Looking up the rest from reference TRBV9 and TRBJ1-2 gives the full variable domain: DSGVTQTPKHLITATGQRVTLRCSPRSGDLSVYWYQQSLDQGLQFLIQYYNGEERAKGNILERFSAQQFPDLHSELNLSSLELGDSALYFCASSVAVEGRANYGYTFGSGTRLTVV.

The chain joins TRBV19 to TRBJ1-1; unclear D gene. V lost 0 bases to trimming and J lost 4 bases, with 9 bases between them. The CDR3 spans 14 residues. Germline CDR1 is LNHDA and CDR2 is SQIVND (reference sequence). CDR3 sequence reads: CASSIDNSGTEAFF. DNA of the CDR3: TGTGCCAGTAGTATAGATAATTCGGGCACTGAAGCTTTCTTT. Complete variable domain (other parts from reference TRBV19 and TRBJ1-1): DGGITQSPKYLFRKEGQNVTLSCEQNLNHDAMYWYRQDPGQGLRLIYYSQIVNDFQKGDIAEGYSVSREKKESFPLTVTSAQKNPTAFYLCASSIDNSGTEAFFGQGTRLTVV.

This rearrangement joins TRBV7-6 to TRBJ2-1, with D possibly matching TRBD2 (9 bases). Germline CDR1 is SGHVS and CDR2 is FNYEAQ. The germline V and J ends were trimmed by 5 bases and 8 bases, with 19 bases remaining between them. This CDR3 is built from 15 residues. The CDR3, as DNA: TGTGCCAGCAGCCAGGGGGCGGGGGGGCCCTATGAGCAGTTCTTC. It encodes CASSQGAGGPYEQFF.

This clone was seen only a few times. J is TRBJ2-7 and V is TRBV7-8; TRBD2 agrees at 11 bases. With 2 bases clipped from V and 3 bases from J, the junction kept 6 bases outside the gene matches. The CDR3 covers 16 residues. CDR1 and CDR2 from the germline V gene are SGHVS and FQNEAQ. CDR3 loop: CASSLQTSGSYYEQYF. In DNA, the CDR3 is TGTGCCAGCAGCTTACAAACTAGCGGGAGCTACTACGAGCAGTACTTC. Using reference TRBV7-8 and TRBJ2-7 for the parts outside the CDR3, the full variable domain is GAGVSQSPRYKVAKRGQDVALRCDPISGHVSLFWYQQALGQGPEFLTYFQNEAQLDKSGLPSDRFFAERPEGSVSTLKIQRTQQEDSAVYLCASSLQTSGSYYEQYFGPGTRLTVT.